The rows below give T cell receptor beta chains drawn from one sample of a study of OX40 agonist ivuxolimab in advanced cancers. The table came from immunoSEQ multiplex PCR; TCRdb's copy has only in-frame clones and leaves some out. This table holds about 96,000 clones, about 92% found once. The sample in question was CD4+ or CD8+ T cells sorted from blood, obtained in a trial of the OX40 agonist ivuxolimab. The receptors were sampled from an adult with an advanced solid tumor such as melanoma, head and neck, liver or kidney cancer. CDR3s include the opening cysteine and the closing phenylalanine or tryptophan. Fields, in order: CDR3 length, D gene, V gene, CDR3 protein. A D gene is named only where the DNA matches it firmly.

16 | - | TRBV27 | CASSSPPGHEGDTQYF
14 | - | TRBV5-1 | CASSLEVPSYEQYF
17 | TRBD2 | TRBV4-2 | CASSQDLGLAGEETQYF
16 | TRBD2 | TRBV11-2 | CASSPRLAGARNEQFF
15 | TRBD1 | TRBV7-6 | CASSHGTEYSYEQYF
14 | - | TRBV7-7 | CASSPEYGVVEQFF
13 | - | TRBV7-2 | CASSLGGEGPQHF
14 | - | TRBV28 | CASSADQGLYGYTF
11 | TRBD2 | TRBV20-1 | CSARDGRGQYF
17 | TRBD2 | TRBV5-4 | CASSPQIRAGGIDEQYF
14 | - | TRBV27 | CASSLSGRIYEQYF
16 | - | TRBV1 | CTSSQDLLAGGYEQYF
13 | TRBD1 | TRBV5-4 | CASSLQGLDTQYF
19 | TRBD1 | TRBV2 | CASSLTYSYFKDRDTEAFF
16 | TRBD2 | TRBV5-1 | CASSLWGSSGTETQYF
16 | - | TRBV15 | CATSREGGFSGNTIYF
11 | - | TRBV29-1 | CSVTLPYEQYF
16 | - | TRBV29-1 | CSVEPVEQGYGETQYF
16 | - | TRBV10-2 | CASSEWGPLGTGELFF
15 | - | TRBV7-2 | CASSLGWGINLGQFF
15 | TRBD2 | TRBV19 | CASSLGLGATGELFF
14 | - | TRBV5-1 | CASSLEQGRYEQYF
14 | - | TRBV2 | CASSEIWGNQPQHF
16 | - | TRBV10-3 | CAISESVSLRNQPQHF
15 | - | TRBV5-1 | CASSLAEGAVGEQYF
17 | TRBD2 | TRBV4-3 | CASSQDRSSGTPREQYF
14 | TRBD1 | TRBV6-6 | CASSYLQGAREQYF
13 | - | TRBV5-1 | CASRRWGGYGYTF
14 | TRBD1 | TRBV5-1 | CASSSGTGGDEQYF
15 | TRBD2 | TRBV19 | CASSTKAGGPHEQYF
12 | - | TRBV29-1 | CSVVGEGYGYTF
15 | - | TRBV4-3 | CASSQDHRVFTSLYF
19 | TRBD1 | TRBV4-3 | CASSQDTGGGVVVGYGYTF
15 | TRBD2 | TRBV7-3 | CASSLTASGQETQYF
14 | TRBD1 | TRBV29-1 | CSVGTGEAYEKLFF
18 | - | TRBV19 | CASSNSVLVRGAAYGYTF
14 | TRBD1 | TRBV19 | CASRSYRGGAEAFF
17 | - | TRBV28 | CASSPPARADHNSPLHF
15 | - | TRBV4-2 | CASSQDAGAKNIQYF
12 | - | TRBV4-3 | CASSQPGTEAFF
15 | - | TRBV4-3 | CASSQDQGNSYEQYF
13 | - | TRBV6-1 | CALSYSGANVLTF
18 | - | TRBV4-1 | CASSQGNAWGGAKNIQYF
15 | - | TRBV7-9 | CASSGRRVGTDTQYF
18 | TRBD2 | TRBV4-1 | CASSQATFGLAGVDTQYF
14 | - | TRBV19 | CASSQGPTTDTQYF
15 | TRBD2 | TRBV28 | CAIQGGTSGDNEQFF
13 | - | TRBV5-1 | CASSAGRGTEAFF
15 | TRBD2 | TRBV7-2 | CASSGWASGIYEQYF